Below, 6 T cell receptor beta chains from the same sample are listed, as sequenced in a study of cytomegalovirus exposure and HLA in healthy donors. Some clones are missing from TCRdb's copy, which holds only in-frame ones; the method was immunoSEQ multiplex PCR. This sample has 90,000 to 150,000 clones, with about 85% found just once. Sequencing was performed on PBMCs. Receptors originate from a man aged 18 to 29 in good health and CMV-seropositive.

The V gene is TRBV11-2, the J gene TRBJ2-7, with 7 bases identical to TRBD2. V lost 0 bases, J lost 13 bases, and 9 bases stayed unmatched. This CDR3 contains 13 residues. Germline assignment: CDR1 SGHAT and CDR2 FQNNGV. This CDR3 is CASSLDLGGGVYF. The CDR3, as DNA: TGTGCCAGCAGCTTAGATCTTGGCGGGGGAGTCTACTTC.

CDR3: CASSLRGNLLGNEQFF. The CDR3 DNA sequence: TGTGCCAGCAGCTTAAGGGGGAACCTCTTGGGGAATGAGCAGTTCTTC. The chain is built from TRBV7-9 and TRBJ2-1; D possibly corresponds to TRBD1 (6 bases). Trimming removed 2 bases at V and 7 bases at J, with 18 bases between. This CDR3 comprises 16 residues. The germline gives CDR1 SEHNR, CDR2 FQNEAQ (reference sequence).

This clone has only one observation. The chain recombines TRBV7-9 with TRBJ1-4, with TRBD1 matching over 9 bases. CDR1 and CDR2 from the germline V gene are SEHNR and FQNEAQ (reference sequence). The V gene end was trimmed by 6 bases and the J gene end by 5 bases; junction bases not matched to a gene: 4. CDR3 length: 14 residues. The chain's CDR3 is CASRTGTGNEKLFF. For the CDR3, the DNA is TGTGCCAGCAGAACTGGGACAGGGAATGAAAAACTGTTTTTT.

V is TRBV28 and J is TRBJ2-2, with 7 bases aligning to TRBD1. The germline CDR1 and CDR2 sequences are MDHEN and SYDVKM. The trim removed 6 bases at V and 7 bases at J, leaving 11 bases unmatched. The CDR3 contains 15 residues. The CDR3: CASRPQGRLIGELFF. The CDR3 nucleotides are TGTGCCAGCAGACCACAGGGGCGGCTTATCGGGGAGCTGTTTTTT.

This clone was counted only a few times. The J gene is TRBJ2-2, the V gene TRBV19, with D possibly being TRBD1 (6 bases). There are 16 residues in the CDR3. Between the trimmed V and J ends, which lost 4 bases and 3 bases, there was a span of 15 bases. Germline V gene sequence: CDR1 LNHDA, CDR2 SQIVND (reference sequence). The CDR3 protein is CASSTPQGVYTGELFF. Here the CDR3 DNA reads TGTGCCAGTAGTACCCCACAGGGCGTGTACACCGGGGAGCTGTTTTTT.

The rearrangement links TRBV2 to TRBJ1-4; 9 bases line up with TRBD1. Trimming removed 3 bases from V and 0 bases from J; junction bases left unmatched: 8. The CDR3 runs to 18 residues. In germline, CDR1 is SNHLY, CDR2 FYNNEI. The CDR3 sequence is CASSDLTGGPPTNEKLFF. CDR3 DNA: TGTGCCAGCAGTGACCTTACAGGGGGCCCCCCAACTAATGAAAAACTGTTTTTT.